These 12 T cell receptor beta chains came from one sample sequenced in a study of Ad26.COV2.S vaccination and SARS-CoV-2 variants. Data came from immunoSEQ multiplex PCR; TCRdb stores just in-frame clones and leaves some out. This table has 300,000 to 400,000 clones, approximately 86% appearing once. The treatment: around 19 received Ad26.COV2.S at low or high dose, single or two shots; about 5 received placebo; per-sample allocation not given. Sampling happened 63 days after the first vaccine or placebo injection. The sample here was peripheral blood, taken in a trial of Ad26.COV2.S vaccine versus placebo. All receptors come from a person between 18 and 65 years old who received the Ad26.COV2.S COVID-19 vaccine or a placebo.

The chain has TRBV11-2 and TRBJ1-2, with 10 bases lining up with TRBD1. The CDR3 has 16 residues. With 1 base clipped from V and 5 bases from J, the junction kept 7 bases outside the gene matches. The germline V gene has CDR1 SGHAT and CDR2 FQNNGV. CDR3 residues: CASSLVGQGGGYGYTF. The CDR3 nucleotides read TGTGCCAGCAGCTTAGTAGGACAGGGGGGTGGATATGGCTACACCTTC.

The chain couples TRBV30 to TRBJ2-2; 12 bases line up with TRBD2. The germline V gene encodes CDR1 GTSNPN and CDR2 SVGIG (reference sequence). This CDR3 region has 19 residues. Trimming cost V 0 bases and J 4 bases; bases outside gene matches: 12. Here the CDR3 DNA reads TGTGCCTGGAGTGTACGGAGGCTAGCGGGGGGGCCTGGCACCGGGGAGCTGTTTTTT. This sequence encodes CAWSVRRLAGGPGTGELFF.

The V call is TRBV3-1 (or the pseudogene TRBV3-2), the J call TRBJ2-3; tentative D call: TRBD1 (5 bases). The CDR3 totals 14 residues. Trimming shortened V by 5 bases and J by 4 bases, and 13 bases separated the two germline ends. From germline, CDR1 is LGHDT and CDR2 YNNKEL (reference sequence). The chain's CDR3 is CASSDRYIADTQYF. CDR3 coding DNA: TGTGCCAGCAGCGACAGATACATCGCAGATACGCAGTATTTT.

J is TRBJ2-5 and V is TRBV5-1; D ambiguous. V shed 4 bases and J shed 2 bases, with 6 bases lying between them. This CDR3 is 12 amino acids long. Germline CDR1 reads SGHRS; CDR2 reads YFSETQ. CDR3 bases: TGCGCCAGCAGCCCCACGCAAGAGACCCAGTACTTC. Translation: CASSPTQETQYF.

This clone has only one observation. This chain uses TRBV25-1 with TRBJ1-2, with TRBD1 identical over 10 bases. Trimming took 4 bases from V and 7 from J; bases not matched to a gene: 9. Germline V gene data show CDR1 as MGHDK and CDR2 as SYGVNS. This CDR3 has 15 amino acids. The CDR3 reads CASSGDRGALGGYTF. As DNA, the CDR3 is TGTGCCAGCAGTGGGGACAGGGGCGCCCTGGGTGGCTACACCTTC.

The chain joins TRBV4-3 to TRBJ2-5; 11 positions match TRBD1. V dropped 0 bases and J dropped 5; count of bases not matched to a gene: 8. The length of the CDR3 is 17 residues. Germline CDR1 reads LGHNA; CDR2 reads YSLEER. CDR3 protein: CASSQDWDRGYLETQYF. The CDR3 bases are TGCGCCAGCAGCCAAGATTGGGACAGGGGGTATCTGGAGACCCAGTACTTC.

The rearrangement uses TRBV7-8 and TRBJ1-1, with no clear D. The CDR3 is 11 amino acids. Trimming removed 5 bases from V and 5 bases from J, with 6 bases in between. The germline CDR1 and CDR2 sequences are SGHVS and FQNEAQ. CDR3 DNA: TGTGCCAGCAGCCCGGGTACTGAAGCTTTCTTT. Its translation is CASSPGTEAFF.

The J gene is TRBJ2-5, the V gene TRBV5-1; D is uncertain. Trimming removed 4 bases from V and 2 bases from J, with 9 bases in between. The CDR3 contains 13 residues. From germline, CDR1 is SGHRS and CDR2 YFSETQ. CDR3 in amino acids: CASSPGRQETQYF. The DNA for the CDR3 is TGCGCCAGCAGCCCGGGCCGACAAGAGACCCAGTACTTC.

The V gene is TRBV19, the J gene TRBJ1-1; 10 nucleotides align to TRBD1. The length of the CDR3 is 15 residues. Germline V CDR1 and CDR2: LNHDA, SQIVND (reference sequence). The trim removed 1 base at V and 5 bases at J, leaving 4 bases unmatched. The CDR3, as DNA: TGTGCCAGTAGTATAGGACAGGGGGCCGGGACTGAAGCTTTCTTT. Protein sequence: CASSIGQGAGTEAFF.

V gene TRBV7-8 combines with J gene TRBJ2-7, with 7 bases fitting TRBD1. Germline V gives CDR1 SGHVS, CDR2 FQNEAQ. This CDR3 comprises 16 residues. Losses at the gene ends were 1 base for V and 0 bases for J; bases not matched to a gene: 6. CDR3 sequence (DNA): TGTGCCAGCAGCTTAGGGGGACAGCGCTACTCCTACGAGCAGTACTTC. It translates to CASSLGGQRYSYEQYF.

This chain joins TRBV5-1 and TRBJ1-3; TRBD1 aligns across 7 bases. The CDR3 covers 14 residues. The V gene's germline CDR1 is SGHRS and CDR2 YFSETQ. The trim removed 4 bases at V and 2 bases at J, leaving 3 bases unmatched. This CDR3 is CASSQGTAGNTIYF. In DNA, the CDR3 is TGCGCCAGCAGCCAAGGGACAGCTGGAAACACCATATATTTT.

The chain recombines TRBV5-1 with TRBJ1-3, with a weak D call TRBD1 (6 bases). Per the germline V gene, CDR1 is SGHRS and CDR2 is YFSETQ. The V gene lost 4 bases and the J gene lost 0 bases, with 11 bases spanning the gap. The CDR3 contains 15 residues. The CDR3 here is CASSTDRPSGNTIYF. In DNA, the CDR3 is TGCGCCAGCAGCACCGACAGGCCCTCTGGAAACACCATATATTTT.